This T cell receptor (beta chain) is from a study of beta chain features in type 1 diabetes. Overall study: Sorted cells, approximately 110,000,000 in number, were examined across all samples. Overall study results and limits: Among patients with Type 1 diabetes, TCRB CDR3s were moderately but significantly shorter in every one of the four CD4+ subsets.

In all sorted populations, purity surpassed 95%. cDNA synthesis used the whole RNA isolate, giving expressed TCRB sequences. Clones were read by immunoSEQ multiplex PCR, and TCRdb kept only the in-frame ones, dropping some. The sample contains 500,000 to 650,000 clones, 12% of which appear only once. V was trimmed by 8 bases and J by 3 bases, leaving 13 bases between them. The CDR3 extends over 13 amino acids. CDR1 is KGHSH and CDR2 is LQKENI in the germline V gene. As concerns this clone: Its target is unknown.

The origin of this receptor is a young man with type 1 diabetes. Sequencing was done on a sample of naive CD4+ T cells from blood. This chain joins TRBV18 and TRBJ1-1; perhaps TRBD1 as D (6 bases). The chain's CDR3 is CASLGAVDTEAFF. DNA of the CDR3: TGTGCCAGCCTGGGGGCGGTCGACACTGAAGCTTTCTTT.